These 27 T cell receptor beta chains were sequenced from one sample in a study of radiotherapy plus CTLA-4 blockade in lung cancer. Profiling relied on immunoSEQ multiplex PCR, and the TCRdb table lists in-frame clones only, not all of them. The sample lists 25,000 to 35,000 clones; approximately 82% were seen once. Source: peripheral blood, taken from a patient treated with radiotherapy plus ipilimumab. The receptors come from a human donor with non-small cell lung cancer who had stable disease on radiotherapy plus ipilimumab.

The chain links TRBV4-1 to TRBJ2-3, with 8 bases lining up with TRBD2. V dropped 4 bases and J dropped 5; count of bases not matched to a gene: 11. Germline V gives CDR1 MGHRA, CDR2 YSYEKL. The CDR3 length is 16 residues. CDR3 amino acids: CASSLGRGLEGDTQYF. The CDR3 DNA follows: TGCGCCAGCAGCCTCGGCAGGGGACTAGAAGGAGATACGCAGTATTTT.

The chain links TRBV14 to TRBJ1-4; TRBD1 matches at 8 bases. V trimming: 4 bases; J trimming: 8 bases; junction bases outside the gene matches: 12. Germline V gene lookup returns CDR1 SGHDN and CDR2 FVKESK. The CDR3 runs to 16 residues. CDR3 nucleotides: TGTGCCAGCAGCCCTTCGCGGACCAGGGACAGGGAAAAACTGTTTTTT. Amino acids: CASSPSRTRDREKLFF.

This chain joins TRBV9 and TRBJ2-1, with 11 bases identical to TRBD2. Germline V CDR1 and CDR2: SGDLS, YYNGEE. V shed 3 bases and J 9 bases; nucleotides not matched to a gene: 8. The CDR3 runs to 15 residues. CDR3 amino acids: CASSALAGGQSEQFF. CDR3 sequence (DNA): TGTGCCAGCAGCGCCTTAGCGGGGGGGCAATCTGAGCAGTTCTTC.

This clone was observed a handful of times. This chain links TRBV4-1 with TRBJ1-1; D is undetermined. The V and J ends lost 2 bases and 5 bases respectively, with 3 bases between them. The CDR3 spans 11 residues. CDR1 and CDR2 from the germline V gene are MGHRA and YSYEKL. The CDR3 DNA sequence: TGCGCCAGCAGCCAATTTACTGAAGCTTTCTTT. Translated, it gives CASSQFTEAFF.

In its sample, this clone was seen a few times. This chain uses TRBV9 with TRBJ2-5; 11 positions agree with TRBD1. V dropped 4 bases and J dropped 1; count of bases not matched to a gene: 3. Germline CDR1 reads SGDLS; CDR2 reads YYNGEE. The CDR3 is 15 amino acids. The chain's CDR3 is CASSLGTGGQETQYF. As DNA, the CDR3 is TGTGCCAGCAGCCTCGGGACAGGGGGCCAAGAGACCCAGTACTTC.

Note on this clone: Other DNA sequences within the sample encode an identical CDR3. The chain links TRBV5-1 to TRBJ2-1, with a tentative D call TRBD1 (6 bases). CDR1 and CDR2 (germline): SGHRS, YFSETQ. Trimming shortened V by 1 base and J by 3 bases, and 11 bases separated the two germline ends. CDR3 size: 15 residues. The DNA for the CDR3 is TGCGCCAGCAGCTTGAGGCAGGGGTTCTACAATGAGCAGTTCTTC. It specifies CASSLRQGFYNEQFF.

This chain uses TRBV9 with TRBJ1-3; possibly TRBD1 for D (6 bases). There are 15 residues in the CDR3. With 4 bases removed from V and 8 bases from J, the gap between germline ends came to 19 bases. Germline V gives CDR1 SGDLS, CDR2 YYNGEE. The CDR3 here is CASSPQGWDKDTIYF. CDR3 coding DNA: TGTGCCAGCAGCCCCCAGGGGTGGGATAAGGACACCATATATTTT. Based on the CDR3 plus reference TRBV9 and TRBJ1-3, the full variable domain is DSGVTQTPKHLITATGQRVTLRCSPRSGDLSVYWYQQSLDQGLQFLIQYYNGEERAKGNILERFSAQQFPDLHSELNLSSLELGDSALYFCASSPQGWDKDTIYFGEGSWLTVV.

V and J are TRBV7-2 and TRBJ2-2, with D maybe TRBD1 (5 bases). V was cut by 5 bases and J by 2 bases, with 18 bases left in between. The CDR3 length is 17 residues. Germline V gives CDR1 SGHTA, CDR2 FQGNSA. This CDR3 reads CASSLVRFQGNTGELFF. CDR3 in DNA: TGTGCCAGCAGCCTCGTCCGCTTCCAGGGTAACACCGGGGAGCTGTTTTTT.

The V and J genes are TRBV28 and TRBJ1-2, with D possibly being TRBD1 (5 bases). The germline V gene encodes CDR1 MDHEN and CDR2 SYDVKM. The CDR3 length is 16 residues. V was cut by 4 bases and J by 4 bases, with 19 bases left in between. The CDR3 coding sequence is TGTGCCAGCAGTTCCCCCGGACATATTTCATCCTATGGCTACACCTTC. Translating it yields CASSSPGHISSYGYTF.

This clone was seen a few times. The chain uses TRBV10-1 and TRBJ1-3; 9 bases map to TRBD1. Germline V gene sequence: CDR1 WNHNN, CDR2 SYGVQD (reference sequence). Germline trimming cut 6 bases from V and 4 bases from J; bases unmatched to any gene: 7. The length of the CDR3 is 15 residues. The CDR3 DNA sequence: TGCGCCAGCAGCCCCACCGGGACAGGGGGAAACACCATATATTTT. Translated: CASSPTGTGGNTIYF.

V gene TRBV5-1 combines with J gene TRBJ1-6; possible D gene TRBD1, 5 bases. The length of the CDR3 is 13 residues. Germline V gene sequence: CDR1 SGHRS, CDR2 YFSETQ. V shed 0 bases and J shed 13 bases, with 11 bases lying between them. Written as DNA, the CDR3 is TGCGCCAGCAGCTTGGGAGGGGACTTTCCCCTCCACTTT. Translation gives CASSLGGDFPLHF.

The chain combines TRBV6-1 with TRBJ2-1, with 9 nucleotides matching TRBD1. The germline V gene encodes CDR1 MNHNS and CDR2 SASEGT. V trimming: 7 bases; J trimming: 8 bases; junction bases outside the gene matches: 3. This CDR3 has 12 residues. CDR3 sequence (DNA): TGTGCCAGCAAGGGACAGGGCGATGAGCAGTTCTTC. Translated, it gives CASKGQGDEQFF.

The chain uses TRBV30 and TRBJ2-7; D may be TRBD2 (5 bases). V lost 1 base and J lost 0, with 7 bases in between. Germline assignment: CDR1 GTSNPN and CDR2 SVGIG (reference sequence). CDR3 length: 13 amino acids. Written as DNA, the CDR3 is TGTGCCTGGAGTGGGAGGAGCTCCTACGAGCAGTACTTC. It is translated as CAWSGRSSYEQYF.

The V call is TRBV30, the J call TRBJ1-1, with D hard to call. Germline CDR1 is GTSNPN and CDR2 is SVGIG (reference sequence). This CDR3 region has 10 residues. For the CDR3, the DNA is TGTGAGTCCCTGGACACTGAAGCTTTCTTT. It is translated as CESLDTEAFF.

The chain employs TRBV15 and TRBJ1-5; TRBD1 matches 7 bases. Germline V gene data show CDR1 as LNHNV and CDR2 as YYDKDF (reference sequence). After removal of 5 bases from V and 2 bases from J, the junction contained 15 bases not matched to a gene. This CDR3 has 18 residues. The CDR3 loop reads CATSAHGSRDSRNQPQHF. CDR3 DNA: TGTGCCACCAGCGCCCACGGGTCCCGGGACAGCCGCAATCAGCCCCAGCATTTT.

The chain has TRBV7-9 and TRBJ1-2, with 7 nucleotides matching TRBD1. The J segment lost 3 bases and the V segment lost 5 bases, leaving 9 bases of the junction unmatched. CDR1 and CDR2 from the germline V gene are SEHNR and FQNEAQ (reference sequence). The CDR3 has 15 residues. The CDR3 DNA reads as TGTGCCAGCAGCCGCCGTACAGGGGAGGACTATGGCTACACCTTC. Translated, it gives CASSRRTGEDYGYTF.

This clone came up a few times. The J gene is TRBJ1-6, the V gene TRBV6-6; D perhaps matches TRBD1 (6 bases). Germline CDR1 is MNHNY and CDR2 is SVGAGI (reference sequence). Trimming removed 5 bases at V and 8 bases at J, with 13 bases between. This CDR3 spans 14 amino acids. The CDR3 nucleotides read TGTGCCAGCAGTCGGACAGACCTCGATTCACCCCTCCACTTT. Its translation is CASSRTDLDSPLHF.

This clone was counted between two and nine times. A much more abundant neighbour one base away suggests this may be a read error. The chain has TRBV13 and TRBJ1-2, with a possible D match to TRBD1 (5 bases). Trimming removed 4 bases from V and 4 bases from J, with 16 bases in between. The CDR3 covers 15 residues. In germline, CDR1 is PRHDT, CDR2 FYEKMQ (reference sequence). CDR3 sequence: CASSSGLGGGYGYTF. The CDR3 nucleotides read TGTGCCAGCAGCTCGGGACTGGGGGGGGGCTATGGCTACACCTTC.

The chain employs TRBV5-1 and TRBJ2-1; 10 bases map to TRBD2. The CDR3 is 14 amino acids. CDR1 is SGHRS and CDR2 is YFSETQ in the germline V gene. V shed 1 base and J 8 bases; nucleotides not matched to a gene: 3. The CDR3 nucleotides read TGCGCCAGCAGCTTGACTAGCGGGGAGGATGAGCAGTTCTTC. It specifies CASSLTSGEDEQFF.

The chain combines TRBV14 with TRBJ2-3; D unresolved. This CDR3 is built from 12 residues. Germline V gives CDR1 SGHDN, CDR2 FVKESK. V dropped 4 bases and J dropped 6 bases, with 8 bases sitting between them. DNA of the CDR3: TGTGCCAGCAGCCCCTTCGTGGATACGCAGTATTTT. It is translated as CASSPFVDTQYF.

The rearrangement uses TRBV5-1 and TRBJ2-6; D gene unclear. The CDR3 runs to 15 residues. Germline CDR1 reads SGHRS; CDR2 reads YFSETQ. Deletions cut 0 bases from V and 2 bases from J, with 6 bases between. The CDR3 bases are TGCGCCAGCAGCTTGGGAGCCACTGGGGCCAACGTCCTGACTTTC. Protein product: CASSLGATGANVLTF. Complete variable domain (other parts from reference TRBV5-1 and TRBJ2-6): KAGVTQTPRYLIKTRGQQVTLSCSPISGHRSVSWYQQTPGQGLQFLFEYFSETQRNKGNFPGRFSGRQFSNSRSEMNVSTLELGDSALYLCASSLGATGANVLTFGAGSRLTVL.

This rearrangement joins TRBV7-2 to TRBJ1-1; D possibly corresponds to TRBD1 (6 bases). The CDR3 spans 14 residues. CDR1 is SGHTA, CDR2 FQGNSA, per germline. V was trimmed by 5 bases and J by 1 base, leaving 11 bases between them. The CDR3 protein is CASSLGQPNTEAFF. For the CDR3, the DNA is TGTGCCAGCAGCCTCGGACAGCCGAACACTGAAGCTTTCTTT.

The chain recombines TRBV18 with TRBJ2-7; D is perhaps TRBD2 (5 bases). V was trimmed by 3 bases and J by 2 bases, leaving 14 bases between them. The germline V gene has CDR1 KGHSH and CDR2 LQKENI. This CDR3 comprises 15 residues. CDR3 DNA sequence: TGTGCCAGCTCACCCAGGTCGGGGAGCCCCTACGAGCAGTACTTC. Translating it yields CASSPRSGSPYEQYF.

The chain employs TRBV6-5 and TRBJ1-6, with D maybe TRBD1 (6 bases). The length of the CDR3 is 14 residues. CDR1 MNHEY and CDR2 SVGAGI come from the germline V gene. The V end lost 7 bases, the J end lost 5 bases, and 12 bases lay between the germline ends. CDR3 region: CASKPGHNNSPLHF. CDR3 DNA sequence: TGTGCCAGCAAACCGGGACACAATAATTCACCCCTCCACTTT.

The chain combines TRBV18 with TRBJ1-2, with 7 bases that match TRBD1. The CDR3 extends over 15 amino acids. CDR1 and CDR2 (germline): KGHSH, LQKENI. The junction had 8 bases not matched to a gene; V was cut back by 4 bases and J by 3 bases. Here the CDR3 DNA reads TGTGCCAGCTCACAGGGACAGCGTCCTGACTATGGCTACACCTTC. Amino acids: CASSQGQRPDYGYTF.

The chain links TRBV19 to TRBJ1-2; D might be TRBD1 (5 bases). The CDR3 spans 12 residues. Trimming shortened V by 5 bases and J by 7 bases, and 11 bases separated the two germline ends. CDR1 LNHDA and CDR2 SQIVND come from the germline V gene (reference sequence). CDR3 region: CASSGRDGGYTF. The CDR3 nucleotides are TGTGCCAGTAGTGGTAGGGACGGTGGCTACACCTTC.

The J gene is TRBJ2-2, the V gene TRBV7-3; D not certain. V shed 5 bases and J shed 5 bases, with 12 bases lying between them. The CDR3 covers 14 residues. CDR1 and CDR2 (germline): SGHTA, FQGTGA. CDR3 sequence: CASSQIVGTGELFF. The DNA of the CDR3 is TGTGCCAGCAGCCAGATCGTAGGGACCGGGGAGCTGTTTTTT.